This T cell receptor beta chain was profiled in a study of PD-1 blockade in classical Hodgkin lymphoma. V gave up 4 bases and J gave up 4 bases; unmatched junction bases: 10. Germline loops: CDR1 MNHEY, CDR2 SVGAGI. The CDR3 runs 16 residues. All the patients suffered relapse after autologous stem cell transplantation, and brentuximab vedotin exposure differed. When best responses were assessed, they were complete response, partial response or progressive disease. As for this clone: Its antigen is as yet unknown.

TCRdb keeps only in-frame clones here, not all; method: immunoSEQ multiplex PCR. This table holds approximately 44,000 clones, 76% found once. General observations from the study: The diversity seen at baseline in complete responders resembled that of newly diagnosed patients. Some patients began nivolumab under 1 year after ASCT. These patients were excluded from later analyses. At C4D1, TCR diversity had climbed significantly for CD4+ cells, though not for CD8+ cells.

The sequenced sample was peripheral blood mononuclear cells (PBMCs), obtained at baseline. The V gene is TRBV6-5, the J gene TRBJ1-5; TRBD1 matches 7 bases. The origin of this receptor is a human donor with classical Hodgkin lymphoma. The CDR3, as DNA: TGTGCCAGCAGTTCCGGGACAGACTACTTTAATCAGCCCCAGCATTTT. It specifies CASSSGTDYFNQPQHF.